This T cell receptor beta chain was observed in a study of beta chain features in type 1 diabetes. For the study at large: Examination covered around 100 million sorted cells spanning all samples.

Isolation of CD4+ naive, central memory, regulatory and stem cell-like memory cells was achieved by sorting via CD45RO/CCR7/CD25/CD127/CD95/CD27. The entirety of the isolated RNA underwent reverse transcription, so expressed TCRB transcripts were sequenced. Method: immunoSEQ multiplex PCR; TCRdb's copy keeps in-frame clones and lacks some. The data show more than 100,000 clones, about 10% seen once. CDR1 is SGHVS and CDR2 is FQNEAQ in the germline V gene. CDR3 length: 15 amino acids. Deletions cut 4 bases from V and 0 bases from J, with 10 bases between. This clone was observed a few times. Its specificity is unknown. Study-level findings and limits: Shorter templates might be favored by PCR, equally in patients and controls. A closer apparent resemblance between naive, central memory and Treg TCRB repertoires was seen in patients than in healthy donors. Type 1 diabetes patients had TCRB CDR3s that were shorter (moderately but significantly so) in all four CD4+ subsets.

The sequence came from a young man with type 1 diabetes. The source material was central memory CD4+ T cells from blood. This chain connects TRBV7-8 to TRBJ2-1; TRBD1 might be the D (5 bases). The CDR3 is CASSSQGVSYNEQFF. Written as DNA, the CDR3 is TGTGCCAGCAGCTCCCAAGGGGTCTCCTACAATGAGCAGTTCTTC.